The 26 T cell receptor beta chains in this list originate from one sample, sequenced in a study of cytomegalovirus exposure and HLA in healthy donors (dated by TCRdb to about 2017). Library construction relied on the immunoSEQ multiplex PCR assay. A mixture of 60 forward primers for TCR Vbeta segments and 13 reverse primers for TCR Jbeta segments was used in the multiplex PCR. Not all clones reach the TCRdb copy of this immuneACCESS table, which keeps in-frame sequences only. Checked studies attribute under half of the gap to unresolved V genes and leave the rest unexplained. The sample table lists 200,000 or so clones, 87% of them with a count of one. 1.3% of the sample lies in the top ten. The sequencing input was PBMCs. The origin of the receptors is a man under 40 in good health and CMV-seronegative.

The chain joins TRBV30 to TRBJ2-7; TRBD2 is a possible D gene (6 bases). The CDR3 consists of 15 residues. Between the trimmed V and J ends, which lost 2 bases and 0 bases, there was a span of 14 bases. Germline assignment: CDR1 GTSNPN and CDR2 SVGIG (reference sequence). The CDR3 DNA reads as TGTGCCTGGAGTCCCGGGACTGACTTCTCCTACGAGCAGTACTTC. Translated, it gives CAWSPGTDFSYEQYF.

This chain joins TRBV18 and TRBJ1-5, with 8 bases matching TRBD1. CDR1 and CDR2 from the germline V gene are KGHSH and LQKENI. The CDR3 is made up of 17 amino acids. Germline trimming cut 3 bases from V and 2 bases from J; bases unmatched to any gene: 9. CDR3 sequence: CASSPDRGQPGNQPQHF. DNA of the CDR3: TGTGCCAGCTCACCCGACAGGGGTCAACCTGGCAATCAGCCCCAGCATTTT. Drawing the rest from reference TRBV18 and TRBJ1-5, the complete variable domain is NAGVMQNPRHLVRRRGQEARLRCSPMKGHSHVYWYRQLPEEGLKFMVYLQKENIIDESGMPKERFSAEFPKEGPSILRIQQVVRGDSAAYFCASSPDRGQPGNQPQHFGDGTRLSIL.

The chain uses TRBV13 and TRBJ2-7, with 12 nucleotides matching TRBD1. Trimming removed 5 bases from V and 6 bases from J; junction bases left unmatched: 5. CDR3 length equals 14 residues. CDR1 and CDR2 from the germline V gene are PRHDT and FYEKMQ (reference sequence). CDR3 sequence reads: CASSQGDRGREQYF. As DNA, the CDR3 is TGTGCCAGCAGCCAAGGGGACAGGGGGCGCGAGCAGTACTTC.

CDR3 in DNA: TGTGCCAGCTCACCGGACAGGGTCGGTCAGTACTTC. Protein product: CASSPDRVGQYF. The chain has TRBV18 and TRBJ2-4; 8 nucleotides line up with TRBD1. The CDR3 is 12 amino acids. V was pared by 3 bases and J by 12 bases, with 4 bases of the junction left unmatched. Germline V lookup: CDR1 KGHSH, CDR2 LQKENI.

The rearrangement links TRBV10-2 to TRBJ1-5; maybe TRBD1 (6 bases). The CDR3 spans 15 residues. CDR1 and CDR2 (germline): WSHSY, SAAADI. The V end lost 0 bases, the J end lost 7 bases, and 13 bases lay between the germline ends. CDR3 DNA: TGCGCCAGCAGTGAGTCAGGGGGTGGGGAGCAGCCCCAGCATTTT. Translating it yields CASSESGGGEQPQHF.

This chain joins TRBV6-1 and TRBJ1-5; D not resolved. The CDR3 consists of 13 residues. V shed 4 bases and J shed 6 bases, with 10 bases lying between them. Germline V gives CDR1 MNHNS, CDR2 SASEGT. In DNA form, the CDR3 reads TGTGCCAGCAGTGGCGGAGCCGGTCAGCCCCAGCATTTT. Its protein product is CASSGGAGQPQHF.

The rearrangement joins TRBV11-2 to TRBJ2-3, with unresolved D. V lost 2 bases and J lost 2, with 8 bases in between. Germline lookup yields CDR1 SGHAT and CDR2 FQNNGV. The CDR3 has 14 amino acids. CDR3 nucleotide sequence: TGTGCCAGCAGCTTACAGTTACCCACAGATACGCAGTATTTT. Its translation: CASSLQLPTDTQYF.

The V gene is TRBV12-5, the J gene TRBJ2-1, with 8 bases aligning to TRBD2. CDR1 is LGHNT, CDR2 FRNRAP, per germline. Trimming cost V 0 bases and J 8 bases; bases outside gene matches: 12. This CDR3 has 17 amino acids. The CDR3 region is CASGLVPSGRMIYEQFF. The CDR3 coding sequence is TGTGCTAGTGGTTTGGTCCCGAGCGGGAGAATGATCTATGAGCAGTTCTTC.

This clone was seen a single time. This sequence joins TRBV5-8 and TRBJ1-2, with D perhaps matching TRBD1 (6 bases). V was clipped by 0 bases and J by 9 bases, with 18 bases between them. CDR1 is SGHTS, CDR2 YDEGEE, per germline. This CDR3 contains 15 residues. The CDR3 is CASSLGGGNAMSYTF. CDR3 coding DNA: TGTGCCAGCAGCTTGGGTGGGGGCAATGCTATGAGCTACACCTTC. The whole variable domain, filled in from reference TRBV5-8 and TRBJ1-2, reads EAGVTQSPTHLIKTRGQQATLRCSPISGHTSVYWYQQALGLGLQFLLWYDEGEERNRGNFPPRFSGRQFPNYSSELNVNALELEDSALYLCASSLGGGNAMSYTFGSGTRLTVV.

The CDR3 reads CSVAPRDTRTDTQYF. CDR3 in DNA: TGCAGCGTCGCGCCCCGGGACACCCGCACAGATACGCAGTATTTT. The genes are TRBV29-1 and TRBJ2-3; a possible D gene is TRBD1 (6 bases). This CDR3 spans 15 amino acids. Germline CDR1 and CDR2: SQVTM and ANQGSEA. With 6 bases removed from V and 1 base from J, the gap between germline ends came to 17 bases.

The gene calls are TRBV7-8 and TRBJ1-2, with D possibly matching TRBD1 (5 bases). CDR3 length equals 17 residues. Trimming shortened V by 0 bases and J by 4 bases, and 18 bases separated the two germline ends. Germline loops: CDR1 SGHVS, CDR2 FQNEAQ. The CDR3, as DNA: TGTGCCAGCAGCTTAGCGGGGGGGAGCCCAGGGACCTATGGCTACACCTTC. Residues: CASSLAGGSPGTYGYTF.

CDR3 residues: CASSLSAIVEQFF. CDR3 nucleotides: TGTGCCAGCAGTTTAAGCGCAATAGTTGAGCAGTTCTTC. The V call is TRBV27, the J call TRBJ2-1, with D unresolved. Germline CDR1 and CDR2: MNHEY and SMNVEV (reference sequence). V dropped 2 bases and J dropped 9 bases, with 11 bases sitting between them. CDR3 length: 13 residues.

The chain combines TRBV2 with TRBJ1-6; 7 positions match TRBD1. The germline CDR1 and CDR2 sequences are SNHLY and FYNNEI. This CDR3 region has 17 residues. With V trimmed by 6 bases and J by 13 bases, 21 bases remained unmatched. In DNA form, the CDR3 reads TGTGCCAGCAGGGGAAGCCGGGACAGTGAGCCCCGAGGTCCCCTCCACTTT. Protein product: CASRGSRDSEPRGPLHF.

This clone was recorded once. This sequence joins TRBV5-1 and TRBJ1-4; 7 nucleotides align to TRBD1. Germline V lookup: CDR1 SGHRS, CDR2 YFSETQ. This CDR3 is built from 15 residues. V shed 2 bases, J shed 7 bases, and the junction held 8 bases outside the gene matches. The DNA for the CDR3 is TGCGCCAGCAGCTTAGCCGGGACAGAAGTTGAAAAACTGTTTTTT. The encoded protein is CASSLAGTEVEKLFF.

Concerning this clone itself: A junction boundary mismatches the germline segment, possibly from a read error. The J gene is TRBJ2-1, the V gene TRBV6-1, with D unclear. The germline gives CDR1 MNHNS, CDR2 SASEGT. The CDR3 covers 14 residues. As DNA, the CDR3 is TGTGCCAGCAGTGAAGCGGGCCCAATCTGGTTTAGGATCTTC. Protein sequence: CASSEAGPIWFRIF.

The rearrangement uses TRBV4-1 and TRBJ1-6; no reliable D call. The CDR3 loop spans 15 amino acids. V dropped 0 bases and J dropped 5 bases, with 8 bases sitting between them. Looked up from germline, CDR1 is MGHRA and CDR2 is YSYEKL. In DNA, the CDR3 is TGCGCCAGCAGCCAAGAAGCGAATAATAATTCACCCCTCCACTTT. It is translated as CASSQEANNNSPLHF.

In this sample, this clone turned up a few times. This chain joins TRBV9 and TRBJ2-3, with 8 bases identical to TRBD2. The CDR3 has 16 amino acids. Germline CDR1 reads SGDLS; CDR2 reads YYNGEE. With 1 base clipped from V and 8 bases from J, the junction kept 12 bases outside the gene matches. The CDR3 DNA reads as TGTGCCAGCAGCGTAATTCCCGGGGGGGCGGGGCGTACGCAGTATTTT. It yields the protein CASSVIPGGAGRTQYF.

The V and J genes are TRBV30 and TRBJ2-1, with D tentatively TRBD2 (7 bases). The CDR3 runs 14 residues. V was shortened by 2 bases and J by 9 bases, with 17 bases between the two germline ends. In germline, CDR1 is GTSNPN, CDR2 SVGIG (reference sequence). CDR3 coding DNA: TGTGCCTGGAGTACAGGGACTACAAAGGGTGAGCAGTTCTTC. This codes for CAWSTGTTKGEQFF.

This chain's CDR3 is CASSVGQEGLDTQYF. The CDR3 DNA follows: TGCGCCAGCAGCGTCGGACAGGAAGGCTTGGATACGCAGTATTTT. The chain employs TRBV5-1 and TRBJ2-3; 7 positions match TRBD1. There are 15 residues in the CDR3. The J segment lost 6 bases and the V segment lost 4 bases, leaving 11 bases of the junction unmatched. Germline V gene sequence: CDR1 SGHRS, CDR2 YFSETQ. Full variable domain (outside the CDR3, taken from reference TRBV5-1 and TRBJ2-3): KAGVTQTPRYLIKTRGQQVTLSCSPISGHRSVSWYQQTPGQGLQFLFEYFSETQRNKGNFPGRFSGRQFSNSRSEMNVSTLELGDSALYLCASSVGQEGLDTQYFGPGTRLTVL.

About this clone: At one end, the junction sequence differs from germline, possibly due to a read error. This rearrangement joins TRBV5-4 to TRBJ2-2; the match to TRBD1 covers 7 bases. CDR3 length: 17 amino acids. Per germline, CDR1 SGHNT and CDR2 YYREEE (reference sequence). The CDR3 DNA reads TGTGCCGGCAGCTTGGACGGACAGGACCTGAACAACGGGGAGCTGTTTTTT. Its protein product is CAGSLDGQDLNNGELFF.

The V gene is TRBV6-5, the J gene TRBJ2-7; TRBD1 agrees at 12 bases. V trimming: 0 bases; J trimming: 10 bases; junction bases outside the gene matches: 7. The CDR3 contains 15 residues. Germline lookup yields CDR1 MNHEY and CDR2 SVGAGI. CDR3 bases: TGTGCCAGCAGTTACTCGAGGGGGACAGGGGGCGCCCAGTACTTC. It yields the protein CASSYSRGTGGAQYF.

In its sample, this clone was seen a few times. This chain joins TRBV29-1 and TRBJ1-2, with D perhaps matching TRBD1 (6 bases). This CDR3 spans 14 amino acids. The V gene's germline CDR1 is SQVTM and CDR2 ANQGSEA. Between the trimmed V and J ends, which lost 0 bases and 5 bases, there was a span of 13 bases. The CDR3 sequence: CSVEETGRSYGYTF. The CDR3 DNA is TGCAGCGTTGAAGAGACAGGAAGAAGTTATGGCTACACCTTC.

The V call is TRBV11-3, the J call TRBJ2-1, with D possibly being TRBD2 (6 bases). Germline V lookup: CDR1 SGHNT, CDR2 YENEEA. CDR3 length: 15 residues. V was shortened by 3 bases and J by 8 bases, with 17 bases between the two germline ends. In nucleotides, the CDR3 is TGTGCCAGCAGCTTCGGGAGCGTGAAGTTTCATGAGCAGTTCTTC. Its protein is CASSFGSVKFHEQFF.

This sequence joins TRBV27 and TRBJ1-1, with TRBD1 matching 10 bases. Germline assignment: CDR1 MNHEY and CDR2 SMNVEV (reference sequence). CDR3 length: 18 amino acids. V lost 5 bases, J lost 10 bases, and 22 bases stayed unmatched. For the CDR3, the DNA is TGTGCCAGCAGTCCATTGACAGGGGGCCGGGATAGGGGCCAGGGAGCTTTCTTT. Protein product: CASSPLTGGRDRGQGAFF.

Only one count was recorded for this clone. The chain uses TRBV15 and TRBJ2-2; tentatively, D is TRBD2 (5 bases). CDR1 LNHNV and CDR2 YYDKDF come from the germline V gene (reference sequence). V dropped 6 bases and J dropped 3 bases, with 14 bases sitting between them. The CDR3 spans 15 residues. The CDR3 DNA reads TGTGCCACCAGGTTGGCGACTACGTACACCGGGGAGCTGTTTTTT. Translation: CATRLATTYTGELFF. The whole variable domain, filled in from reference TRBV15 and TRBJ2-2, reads DAMVIQNPRYQVTQFGKPVTLSCSQTLNHNVMYWYQQKSSQAPKLLFHYYDKDFNNEADTPDNFQSRRPNTSFCFLDIRSPGLGDTAMYLCATRLATTYTGELFFGEGSRLTVL.

Here the CDR3 reads CSVRGANSNQPQHF. The CDR3 bases are TGCAGCGTCCGGGGGGCTAATAGCAATCAGCCCCAGCATTTT. This rearrangement joins TRBV29-1 to TRBJ1-5; TRBD1 might be the D (6 bases). The CDR3 sequence is 14 residues long. Trimming removed 6 bases from V and 0 bases from J, with 12 bases in between. Germline CDR1 SQVTM, CDR2 ANQGSEA.